Listed below are T cell receptor beta chains from one sample, sequenced in a study of blood T cell repertoires in COVID-19. Some clones are missing from TCRdb's copy, which holds only in-frame ones; the method was immunoSEQ multiplex PCR. Here the sample spans approximately 120,000 clones, approximately 85% being singletons. Sequencing input: peripheral blood. The receptors come from a woman of 80 years or more with COVID-19, enrolled during active disease. CDR3s include the opening cysteine and the closing phenylalanine or tryptophan. The order of the fields is V gene, clone size, D gene, J gene, CDR3 protein, CDR3 DNA. D genes are given only for firm matches. Rows may omit the clone size; those that give it use once, few, many or a size class.

v_call: TRBV9
clone_size: .
d_call: .
j_call: TRBJ2-5
cdr3_aa: CASSPLFRREETQYF
cdr3_nt: TGTGCCAGCAGCCCTCTATTTCGCAGGGAAGAGACCCAGTACTTC

v_call: TRBV29-1
clone_size: .
d_call: TRBD1
j_call: TRBJ2-5
cdr3_aa: CSGGTGARETQYF
cdr3_nt: TGCAGCGGAGGGACAGGGGCCCGGGAGACCCAGTACTTC

v_call: TRBV28
clone_size: .
d_call: TRBD1
j_call: TRBJ1-2
cdr3_aa: CASSSTGGYNYGYTF
cdr3_nt: TGTGCCAGCAGTTCCACAGGGGGCTACAACTATGGCTACACCTTC

v_call: TRBV27
clone_size: .
d_call: .
j_call: TRBJ2-2
cdr3_aa: CASKPGQIFTGLVGTGELFF
cdr3_nt: TGTGCCAGCAAACCGGGACAGATATTTACGGGACTAGTCGGAACCGGGGAGCTGTTTTTT

v_call: TRBV11-1
clone_size: .
d_call: TRBD1
j_call: TRBJ2-7
cdr3_aa: CASSSPTGAGEQYF
cdr3_nt: TGTGCCAGCAGCTCCCCGACAGGGGCGGGCGAGCAGTACTTC

v_call: TRBV3-1/TRBV3-2
clone_size: once
d_call: TRBD2
j_call: TRBJ2-1
cdr3_aa: CASSYRLPAGADEQFF
cdr3_nt: TGTGCCAGCAGCTACCGACTCCCAGCGGGAGCCGATGAGCAGTTCTTC

v_call: TRBV19
clone_size: few
d_call: .
j_call: TRBJ2-1
cdr3_aa: CASSRRGPRRNEQFF
cdr3_nt: TGTGCCAGTAGTAGGCGGGGCCCAAGGCGGAATGAGCAGTTCTTC

v_call: TRBV10-3
clone_size: once
d_call: .
j_call: TRBJ2-7
cdr3_aa: CATGGAAGLDGEQYF
cdr3_nt: TGTGCCACTGGGGGCGCCGCAGGCCTGGATGGCGAGCAGTACTTC

v_call: TRBV9
clone_size: .
d_call: TRBD2
j_call: TRBJ2-1
cdr3_aa: CASSPTSGRGNEQFF
cdr3_nt: TGTGCCAGCAGCCCGACTAGCGGGAGGGGAAATGAGCAGTTCTTC

v_call: TRBV5-1
clone_size: few
d_call: TRBD2
j_call: TRBJ2-7
cdr3_aa: CASSNGLAGGVVEQYF
cdr3_nt: TGCGCCAGCAGCAACGGACTAGCGGGGGGTGTTGTCGAGCAGTACTTC

v_call: TRBV12-2
clone_size: .
d_call: .
j_call: TRBJ2-7
cdr3_aa: CASRSPGGQVYEQYF
cdr3_nt: TGTGCAAGTCGCTCCCCCGGGGGGCAGGTCTACGAGCAGTACTTC

v_call: TRBV7-3
clone_size: .
d_call: TRBD1
j_call: TRBJ2-1
cdr3_aa: CASSRTGVPYNEQFF
cdr3_nt: TGTGCCAGCAGCCGAACAGGGGTCCCCTACAATGAGCAGTTCTTC

v_call: TRBV5-4
clone_size: .
d_call: TRBD1
j_call: TRBJ1-1
cdr3_aa: CASSRDRTSGNTEAFF
cdr3_nt: TGTGCCAGCAGTCGGGACAGGACAAGTGGAAACACTGAAGCTTTCTTT

v_call: TRBV3-1/TRBV3-2
clone_size: .
d_call: .
j_call: TRBJ2-5
cdr3_aa: CASSPSGFQETQYF
cdr3_nt: TGTGCCAGCAGCCCGTCGGGGTTTCAAGAGACCCAGTACTTC

v_call: TRBV27
clone_size: .
d_call: TRBD2
j_call: TRBJ2-4
cdr3_aa: CASSPPTSGWALAKNIQYF
cdr3_nt: TGTGCCAGCAGTCCCCCGACTAGCGGGTGGGCATTAGCCAAAAACATTCAGTACTTC

v_call: TRBV28
clone_size: .
d_call: .
j_call: TRBJ1-2
cdr3_aa: CASSSYYYGYTF
cdr3_nt: TGTGCCAGCAGTTCCTATTATTATGGCTACACCTTC

v_call: TRBV4-1
clone_size: once
d_call: .
j_call: TRBJ1-4
cdr3_aa: CASSQEGSGGNEKLFF
cdr3_nt: TGCGCCAGCAGCCAAGAGGGGTCGGGGGGCAATGAAAAACTGTTTTTT

v_call: TRBV28
clone_size: few
d_call: .
j_call: TRBJ2-2
cdr3_aa: CASRRDTPGDTGELFF
cdr3_nt: TGTGCCAGCAGACGGGACACCCCTGGGGACACCGGGGAGCTGTTTTTT

v_call: TRBV19
clone_size: .
d_call: .
j_call: TRBJ1-5
cdr3_aa: CASSISGKWQPQHF
cdr3_nt: TGTGCCAGTAGTATATCAGGGAAATGGCAGCCCCAGCATTTT

v_call: TRBV19
clone_size: once
d_call: .
j_call: TRBJ2-2
cdr3_aa: CASRAGELFF
cdr3_nt: TGTGCCAGTAGGGCAGGGGAGCTGTTTTTT

v_call: TRBV5-1
clone_size: .
d_call: TRBD1
j_call: TRBJ2-6
cdr3_aa: CASSLEPPGQPSGANVLTF
cdr3_nt: TGCGCCAGCAGCTTGGAACCGCCGGGACAGCCCTCTGGGGCCAACGTCCTGACTTTC

v_call: TRBV1
clone_size: once
d_call: .
j_call: TRBJ2-7
cdr3_aa: CTSSQEDRVYEQYF
cdr3_nt: TGCACCAGCAGCCAAGAGGACAGGGTTTACGAGCAGTACTTC

v_call: TRBV7-2
clone_size: .
d_call: .
j_call: TRBJ1-1
cdr3_aa: CASSPGQNTEAFF
cdr3_nt: TGTGCCAGCAGCCCTGGACAAAACACTGAAGCTTTCTTT

v_call: TRBV24-1
clone_size: .
d_call: .
j_call: TRBJ1-1
cdr3_aa: CATSDPMNTEAFF
cdr3_nt: TGTGCCACCAGTGACCCAATGAACACTGAAGCTTTCTTT

v_call: TRBV5-5
clone_size: .
d_call: TRBD1
j_call: TRBJ1-2
cdr3_aa: CASSLAGRGSGYTF
cdr3_nt: TGTGCCAGCAGCTTGGCTGGCAGGGGGAGTGGCTACACCTTC

v_call: TRBV7-9
clone_size: .
d_call: .
j_call: TRBJ1-1
cdr3_aa: CASSLGGQRETFF
cdr3_nt: TGTGCCAGCAGCTTAGGAGGTCAGAGGGAGACTTTCTTT

v_call: TRBV7-2
clone_size: .
d_call: TRBD1
j_call: TRBJ1-3
cdr3_aa: CASSLGQGARNTIYF
cdr3_nt: TGTGCCAGCAGCTTAGGGCAGGGGGCTCGAAACACCATATATTTT

v_call: TRBV3-1/TRBV3-2
clone_size: .
d_call: TRBD1
j_call: TRBJ2-7
cdr3_aa: CASSQRRDRVAEQYF
cdr3_nt: TGTGCCAGCAGCCAGCGCCGGGACAGGGTTGCCGAGCAGTACTTC

v_call: TRBV27
clone_size: .
d_call: .
j_call: TRBJ1-2
cdr3_aa: CAKYGVGGPHGYTF
cdr3_nt: TGTGCCAAATATGGGGTGGGAGGGCCCCATGGCTACACCTTC

v_call: TRBV27
clone_size: .
d_call: .
j_call: TRBJ2-3
cdr3_aa: CASSQGGVRQYF
cdr3_nt: TGTGCCAGCAGTCAGGGGGGCGTGAGGCAGTATTTT

v_call: TRBV5-1
clone_size: .
d_call: TRBD2
j_call: TRBJ2-3
cdr3_aa: CASSPGLAGVVADTQYF
cdr3_nt: TGCGCCAGCAGCCCCGGACTAGCGGGAGTCGTGGCAGATACGCAGTATTTT

v_call: TRBV7-2
clone_size: .
d_call: .
j_call: TRBJ1-4
cdr3_aa: CASSPTGNRLNEKLFF
cdr3_nt: TGTGCCAGCAGCCCAACGGGGAACAGACTTAATGAAAAACTGTTTTTT

v_call: TRBV5-5
clone_size: few
d_call: .
j_call: TRBJ1-4
cdr3_aa: CASSLARGGEKLFF
cdr3_nt: TGTGCCAGCAGCTTGGCCAGAGGAGGTGAAAAACTGTTTTTT

v_call: TRBV11-2
clone_size: .
d_call: .
j_call: TRBJ1-3
cdr3_aa: CASSPRGGNTIYF
cdr3_nt: TGTGCCAGCAGCCCCCGGGGGGGAAACACCATATATTTT

v_call: TRBV19
clone_size: .
d_call: TRBD2
j_call: TRBJ2-1
cdr3_aa: CASSILTSGTPIYNEQFF
cdr3_nt: TGTGCCAGTAGTATCTTGACTAGCGGGACGCCCATATACAATGAGCAGTTCTTC

v_call: TRBV14
clone_size: once
d_call: .
j_call: TRBJ2-3
cdr3_aa: CASSPPGDTQYF
cdr3_nt: TGTGCCAGCAGCCCTCCCGGAGATACGCAGTATTTT

v_call: TRBV5-1
clone_size: .
d_call: TRBD1
j_call: TRBJ2-5
cdr3_aa: CASRPGTGPQETQYF
cdr3_nt: TGCGCCAGCAGACCGGGGACAGGCCCACAAGAGACCCAGTACTTC

v_call: TRBV3-1/TRBV3-2
clone_size: .
d_call: TRBD2
j_call: TRBJ2-1
cdr3_aa: CASSPTSGAYNEQFF
cdr3_nt: TGTGCCAGCAGCCCCACTAGCGGAGCGTACAATGAGCAGTTCTTC

v_call: TRBV5-1
clone_size: .
d_call: .
j_call: TRBJ2-2
cdr3_aa: CASSPKEIAEANTGELFF
cdr3_nt: TGCGCCAGCAGCCCCAAGGAGATAGCGGAAGCGAACACCGGGGAGCTGTTTTTT

v_call: TRBV7-6
clone_size: .
d_call: .
j_call: TRBJ2-1
cdr3_aa: CASSLDLVGEQFF
cdr3_nt: TGTGCCAGCAGCCTGGACTTGGTGGGTGAGCAGTTCTTC

v_call: TRBV7-2
clone_size: .
d_call: TRBD1
j_call: TRBJ2-5
cdr3_aa: CASSSPLGLGGMKTQYF
cdr3_nt: TGTGCCAGCAGCTCCCCACTAGGTTTAGGGGGCATGAAGACCCAGTACTTC

v_call: TRBV5-1
clone_size: .
d_call: .
j_call: TRBJ2-5
cdr3_aa: CASSRSGAQETQYF
cdr3_nt: TGCGCCAGCAGCCGTTCCGGAGCCCAAGAGACCCAGTACTTC

v_call: TRBV3-1/TRBV3-2
clone_size: .
d_call: .
j_call: TRBJ2-7
cdr3_aa: CASSQDLGGTYEQYF
cdr3_nt: TGTGCCAGCAGCCAAGATCTTGGGGGGACCTACGAGCAGTACTTC

v_call: TRBV7-9
clone_size: many
d_call: .
j_call: TRBJ1-1
cdr3_aa: CASSLARNTEAFF
cdr3_nt: TGTGCCAGCAGCTTAGCTAGGAACACTGAAGCTTTCTTT

v_call: TRBV7-9
clone_size: .
d_call: TRBD2
j_call: TRBJ2-4
cdr3_aa: CASSPVTSGYINIQYF
cdr3_nt: TGTGCCAGCAGCCCGGTCACTAGCGGGTATATAAACATTCAGTACTTC

v_call: TRBV14
clone_size: .
d_call: TRBD2
j_call: TRBJ2-1
cdr3_aa: CASSLIAGGPVNEQFF
cdr3_nt: TGTGCCAGCAGCTTAATAGCGGGAGGGCCCGTGAATGAGCAGTTCTTC

v_call: TRBV21-1
clone_size: .
d_call: .
j_call: TRBJ2-2
cdr3_aa: CASSDGSNYRGGGTMNTGELFF
cdr3_nt: TGTGCCAGCAGCGACGGGTCAAATTACCGCGGCGGGGGCACAATGAACACCGGGGAGCTGTTTTTT

v_call: TRBV5-5
clone_size: .
d_call: TRBD1
j_call: TRBJ2-5
cdr3_aa: CASSNFGTEQETQYF
cdr3_nt: TGTGCCAGCAGCAACTTCGGGACAGAGCAAGAGACCCAGTACTTC

v_call: TRBV7-2
clone_size: .
d_call: TRBD2
j_call: TRBJ2-7
cdr3_aa: CASSSFSGSSYEQYF
cdr3_nt: TGTGCCAGCAGCTCATTCAGCGGGAGCTCCTACGAGCAGTACTTC

v_call: TRBV7-9
clone_size: .
d_call: TRBD1
j_call: TRBJ2-3
cdr3_aa: CATPTGGSDTQYF
cdr3_nt: TGTGCCACCCCAACAGGGGGCTCGGATACGCAGTATTTT

v_call: TRBV7-3
clone_size: .
d_call: .
j_call: TRBJ2-5
cdr3_aa: CASSPQGTEQETQYF
cdr3_nt: TGTGCCAGCAGCCCCCAGGGCACAGAGCAAGAGACCCAGTACTTC

v_call: TRBV6-2/TRBV6-3
clone_size: once
d_call: .
j_call: TRBJ1-5
cdr3_aa: CASSDRQVGYQPQHF
cdr3_nt: TGTGCCAGCAGTGATCGGCAGGTGGGTTATCAGCCCCAGCATTTT

v_call: TRBV3-1/TRBV3-2
clone_size: .
d_call: TRBD2
j_call: TRBJ2-1
cdr3_aa: CASSLTSGSYNEQFF
cdr3_nt: TGTGCCAGCAGCTTGACTAGCGGGAGTTACAATGAGCAGTTCTTC

v_call: TRBV6-1
clone_size: .
d_call: .
j_call: TRBJ2-5
cdr3_aa: CASSDPDRAGQETQYF
cdr3_nt: TGTGCCAGCAGTGACCCAGATCGTGCGGGACAAGAGACCCAGTACTTC

v_call: TRBV19
clone_size: .
d_call: .
j_call: TRBJ2-2
cdr3_aa: CASSMGTTNTGELFF
cdr3_nt: TGTGCCAGTAGTATGGGTACTACGAACACCGGGGAGCTGTTTTTT

v_call: TRBV7-9
clone_size: .
d_call: TRBD2
j_call: TRBJ2-3
cdr3_aa: CASSLLAGFTDTQYF
cdr3_nt: TGTGCCAGCAGCTTACTAGCGGGGTTCACAGATACGCAGTATTTT

v_call: TRBV7-2
clone_size: .
d_call: .
j_call: TRBJ2-1
cdr3_aa: CASSTGSLNEQFF
cdr3_nt: TGTGCCAGCAGCACCGGGTCCTTGAATGAGCAGTTCTTC

v_call: TRBV15
clone_size: .
d_call: .
j_call: TRBJ2-5
cdr3_aa: CATSRAGETQYF
cdr3_nt: TGTGCCACCAGCAGGGCCGGGGAGACCCAGTACTTC

v_call: TRBV5-5
clone_size: .
d_call: .
j_call: TRBJ2-7
cdr3_aa: CASSLGVGEDWKEQYF
cdr3_nt: TGTGCCAGCAGCTTGGGCGTGGGAGAAGATTGGAAGGAGCAGTACTTC